Listed below are T cell receptor beta chains from one sample, sequenced in a study of blood T cells in healthy people across ages. Each CDR3 protein gets one entry after TCRdb re-called the 5' RACE reads with MiXCR. The sample records about 680,000 distinct CDR3 sequences, roughly 50% being singletons. The sample consisted of blood. The source is a woman aged 55 to 70 in good health. CDR3s include the opening cysteine and the closing phenylalanine or tryptophan. A D gene is named only where the DNA matches it firmly. Size tells how often a clone was seen (once, few, many) or the class of an expanded clone, and some rows leave it out.

NA | TRBJ2-7 | TRBD2 | TRBV20-1 | 16 | CSATGLAGGPIYEQYF | TGCAGTGCCACGGGACTAGCGGGAGGGCCAATCTACGAGCAGTACTTC
NA | TRBJ2-1 | NA | TRBV12-5 | 15 | CASGLARDPQNEQFF | TGTGCTAGTGGTTTAGCACGGGACCCACAAAATGAGCAGTTCTTC
few | TRBJ1-2 | NA | TRBV7-2 | 16 | CASSREPGLKSGGYTF | TGTGCCAGCAGCCGGGAGCCGGGCCTAAAATCGGGAGGCTACACCTTC
NA | TRBJ2-5 | TRBD1 | TRBV4-3 | 13 | CASSRRTGEVEYF | TGCGCCAGCAGCCGGAGGACAGGGGAAGTGGAGTACTTC
few | TRBJ1-2 | NA | TRBV4-3 | 15 | CASSQENFGSIGYTF | TGCGCCAGCAGCCAAGAGAACTTCGGGAGTATTGGCTACACCTTC
NA | TRBJ2-5 | NA | TRBV27 | 13 | CATQSRRFETQYF | TGTGCCACCCAATCGCGCAGGTTTGAGACCCAGTACTTC
NA | TRBJ1-2 | NA | TRBV30 | 12 | CAWVVGGYGYIF | TGTGCCTGGGTCGTCGGTGGCTATGGCTACATCTTC
NA | TRBJ2-7 | NA | TRBV11-2 | 17 | CASSLRGRVTDPHEQYF | TGTGCCAGCAGCTTAAGGGGTCGGGTGACAGACCCTCACGAGCAGTACTTC
few | TRBJ2-3 | TRBD1 | TRBV20-1 | 14 | CSAAGQGAVDTQYF | TGCAGTGCAGCCGGACAGGGGGCTGTAGATACGCAGTATTTT
NA | TRBJ1-2 | NA | TRBV28 | 13 | CASLSALNYGYTF | TGTGCCAGCCTTTCCGCTCTTAACTATGGCTACACCTTC
few | TRBJ2-5 | NA | TRBV5-1 | 13 | CASRWGLKETQYF | TGCGCCAGCAGATGGGGCCTCAAAGAGACCCAGTACTTC
NA | TRBJ2-1 | NA | TRBV7-2 | 16 | CASSFGSELFYNEQFF | TGTGCCAGCAGCTTTGGTTCAGAACTATTCTACAATGAGCAGTTCTTC
NA | TRBJ2-7 | NA | TRBV2 | 12 | CASSGVGYEQYF | TGTGCCAGCAGTGGGGTCGGCTACGAGCAGTACTTC
few | TRBJ2-3 | NA | TRBV20-1 | 15 | CSAKRGSGGTDTQYF | TGCAGTGCAAAAAGGGGCTCAGGGGGCACAGATACGCAGTATTTT
NA | TRBJ2-5 | TRBD2 | TRBV7-3 | 19 | CASSLTGRTSGRVGETQYF | TGTGCCAGCAGCTTAACGGGACGGACTAGCGGGAGAGTTGGAGAGACCCAGTACTTC
NA | TRBJ1-5 | NA | TRBV2 | 12 | CASRGEIQPQHF | TGTGCCAGCAGGGGGGAGATACAGCCCCAGCATTTT
once | TRBJ2-2 | NA | TRBV6-1 | 15 | CGSSEGSGTAGELFF | TGTGGCAGCAGTGAGGGGTCAGGGACCGCCGGGGAGCTGTTTTTT
few | TRBJ2-1 | NA | TRBV20-1 | 17 | CSARTLEGAISYNEQFF | TGCAGTGCTAGAACTCTGGAGGGAGCCATCTCCTACAATGAGCAGTTCTTC
many | TRBJ2-7 | NA | TRBV29-1 | 12 | CSVGQGFYEQYF | TGCAGCGTTGGGCAGGGGTTCTACGAGCAGTACTTC
NA | TRBJ2-1 | NA | TRBV21-1 | 17 | CASSPAGGTSSYNEQFF | TGTGCCAGCAGCCCGGCCGGAGGGACGAGCTCCTACAATGAGCAGTTCTTC
few | TRBJ2-1 | TRBD1 | TRBV12-3/TRBV12-4 | 14 | CASSGGQGYNEQFF | TGTGCCAGCAGTGGGGGACAGGGATACAATGAGCAGTTCTTC
NA | TRBJ2-7 | TRBD2 | TRBV28 | 13 | CASSLWGGDEQYF | TGTGCCAGCAGTTTATGGGGAGGGGACGAGCAGTACTTC
NA | TRBJ1-2 | NA | TRBV27 | 14 | CASTPTARGYGYTF | TGTGCCAGCACCCCTACAGCTCGGGGCTATGGCTACACCTTC
NA | TRBJ1-1 | NA | TRBV7-2 | 14 | CASSLGFARPEAFF | TGTGCCAGCAGCTTAGGTTTTGCCCGACCTGAAGCTTTCTTT
few | TRBJ2-1 | TRBD2 | TRBV7-9 | 16 | CASRTGLADIWNEQFF | TGTGCCAGCAGAACGGGACTAGCGGATATCTGGAATGAGCAGTTCTTC
NA | TRBJ1-1 | TRBD1 | TRBV20-1 | 14 | CSAIDRVKNTEAFF | TGCAGTGCTATCGACAGGGTGAAGAACACTGAAGCTTTCTTT
few | TRBJ2-7 | TRBD2 | TRBV20-1 | 13 | CSAISGGTYEQYF | TGCAGTGCTATTAGCGGGGGAACCTACGAGCAGTACTTC
NA | TRBJ2-3 | TRBD2 | TRBV28 | 17 | CASGLSGTSGRTDTQYF | TGTGCCAGCGGTTTATCAGGGACTAGCGGGAGGACAGATACGCAGTATTTT
NA | TRBJ2-5 | TRBD2 | TRBV2 | 15 | CASSKLAGGGETQYF | TGTGCCAGCAGTAAACTAGCGGGAGGGGGGGAGACCCAGTACTTC
NA | TRBJ2-1 | TRBD2 | TRBV20-1 | 16 | CSARPTSGRNYNEQFF | TGCAGTGCTAGGCCAACTAGCGGGAGGAACTACAATGAGCAGTTCTTC
few | TRBJ2-4 | NA | TRBV6-1 | 14 | CASTDGRLRNIQYF | TGTGCCAGCACCGACGGAAGGCTAAGGAACATTCAGTACTTC
NA | TRBJ1-1 | NA | TRBV7-9 | 15 | CASSAQQGPNTEAFF | TGTGCCAGCAGCGCCCAACAGGGCCCGAACACTGAAGCTTTCTTT
NA | TRBJ2-7 | NA | TRBV9 | 15 | CASSDGQRGTYEQYF | TGTGCCAGCAGCGACGGACAGCGGGGTACCTACGAGCAGTACTTC
NA | TRBJ2-1 | NA | TRBV11-3 | 14 | CASSPGSVYNEQFF | TGTGCCAGCAGCCCCGGGAGCGTCTACAATGAGCAGTTCTTC
NA | TRBJ1-2 | TRBD1 | TRBV10-3 | 14 | CAISGRLTGYGYTF | TGTGCCATCAGTGGGCGCTTGACAGGGTATGGCTACACCTTC
NA | TRBJ1-5 | NA | TRBV7-3 | 13 | CASSLNGDQPQHF | TGTGCCAGCAGCTTAAATGGAGATCAGCCCCAGCATTTT
few | TRBJ2-7 | TRBD1 | TRBV9 | 15 | CASSVSGTGFYEQYF | TGTGCCAGCAGCGTTAGTGGGACAGGGTTTTACGAGCAGTACTTC
many | TRBJ2-7 | NA | TRBV12-3/TRBV12-4 | 14 | CASSLFGSAYEQYF | TGTGCCAGCAGTTTATTCGGAAGTGCCTACGAGCAGTACTTC
NA | TRBJ2-1 | TRBD2 | TRBV29-1 | 14 | CSVRGLGVNNEQFF | TGCAGCGTTAGGGGACTAGGAGTCAACAATGAACAGTTCTTC
once | TRBJ2-5 | NA | TRBV6-5 | 16 | CASSYSTGPYQETQYF | TGTGCCAGCAGTTACTCGACAGGACCTTACCAAGAGACCCAGTACTTC
NA | TRBJ2-5 | NA | TRBV7-7 | 14 | CASSFGVKQETQYF | TGTGCCAGCAGCTTTGGGGTCAAGCAAGAGACCCAGTACTTC
NA | TRBJ2-7 | TRBD1 | TRBV4-3 | 17 | CASSQVVGQGISYEQYF | TGCGCCAGCAGCCAAGTTGTCGGACAGGGTATCTCCTACGAGCAGTACTTC
NA | TRBJ2-6 | NA | TRBV10-3 | 14 | CAATPRAGANVLTF | TGTGCCGCCACCCCACGGGCCGGGGCCAACGTCCTGACTTTC